Sequencing of this TCR beta chain was carried out in a study of shared clonotypes between healthy human individuals. Study results and limitations: Collection of samples was limited to blood; tissue repertoires likely differ. Incompleteness in sorted-subset sequencing, despite large depth, was shown by rarefaction. Naive subsets typically showed greater estimated richness than memory subsets.

This CDR3 is built from 17 residues. CDR1 MDHEN and CDR2 SYDVKM come from the germline V gene. V gave up 3 bases and J gave up 4 bases, with 18 bases separating them. On this clone itself: Its antigen is undetermined.

As handled by the study authors: Because ImmunoSEQ provided only junction sequences with no quality scores, the filtering differed. Using immunoSEQ multiplex PCR, the repertoire was profiled, and TCRdb retains in-frame clones only, with some absent. The V and J calls and clone size were taken over from that table, and D and trimming were inferred from the DNA. The table has some 2,500,000 clones, approximately 93% seen once; the top ten hold about 0.34%. This clonotype was sampled from a man aged 18 to 30 in good health. Some clones in this sample may be carry-over from other donors' samples. This sequence joins TRBV28 and TRBJ2-2; D not resolved. Source material: naive CD4+ T cells from PBMCs. Subset noted: CD45RA+ positively selected. The chain's CDR3 is CASSFWFRALSTGELFF. The CDR3 DNA reads as TGTGCCAGCAGTTTCTGGTTTCGGGCGCTCAGCACCGGGGAGCTGTTTTTT.